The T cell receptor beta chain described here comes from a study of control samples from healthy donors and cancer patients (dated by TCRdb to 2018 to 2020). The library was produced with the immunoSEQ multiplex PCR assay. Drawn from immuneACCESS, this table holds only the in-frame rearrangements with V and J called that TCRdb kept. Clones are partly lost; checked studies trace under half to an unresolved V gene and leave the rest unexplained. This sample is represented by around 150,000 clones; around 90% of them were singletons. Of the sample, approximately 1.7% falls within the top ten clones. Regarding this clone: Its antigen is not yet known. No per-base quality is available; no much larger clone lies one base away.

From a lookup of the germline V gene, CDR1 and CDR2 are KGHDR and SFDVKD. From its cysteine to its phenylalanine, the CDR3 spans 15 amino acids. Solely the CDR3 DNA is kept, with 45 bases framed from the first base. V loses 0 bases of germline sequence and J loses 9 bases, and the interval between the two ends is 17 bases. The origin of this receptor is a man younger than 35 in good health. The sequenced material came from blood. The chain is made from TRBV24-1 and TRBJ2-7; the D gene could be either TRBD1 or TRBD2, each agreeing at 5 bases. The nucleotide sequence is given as TGTGCCACCAGTGATTTGCGGGACGCCTACGAGCGGCAGTACTTC. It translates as CATSDLRDAYERQYF.